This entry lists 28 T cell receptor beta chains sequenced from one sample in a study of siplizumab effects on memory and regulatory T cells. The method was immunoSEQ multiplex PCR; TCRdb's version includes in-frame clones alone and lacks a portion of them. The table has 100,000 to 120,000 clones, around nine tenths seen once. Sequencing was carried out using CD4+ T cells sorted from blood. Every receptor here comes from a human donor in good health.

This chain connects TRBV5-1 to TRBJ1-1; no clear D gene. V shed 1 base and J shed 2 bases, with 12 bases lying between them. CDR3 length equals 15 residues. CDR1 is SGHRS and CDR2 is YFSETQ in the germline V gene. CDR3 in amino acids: CASSLRARQNTEAFF. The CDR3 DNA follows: TGCGCCAGCAGCTTGAGGGCCAGACAAAACACTGAAGCTTTCTTT.

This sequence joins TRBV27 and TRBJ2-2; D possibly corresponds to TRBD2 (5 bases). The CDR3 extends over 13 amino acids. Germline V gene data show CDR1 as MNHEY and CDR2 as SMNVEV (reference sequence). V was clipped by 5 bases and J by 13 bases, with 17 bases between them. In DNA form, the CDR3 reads TGTGCCAGCAGTGTAAGGACTGGCGTTCGGCTGTTTTTT. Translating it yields CASSVRTGVRLFF.

CDR3 region: CASRGTRGSNTEAFF. DNA of the CDR3: TGTGCCAGCAGGGGGACAAGGGGCTCGAACACTGAAGCTTTCTTT. The gene calls are TRBV7-9 and TRBJ1-1, with D perhaps matching TRBD1 (6 bases). V was pared by 6 bases and J by 1 base, with 15 bases between. The CDR3 runs 15 residues. The germline CDR1 and CDR2 sequences are SEHNR and FQNEAQ (reference sequence).

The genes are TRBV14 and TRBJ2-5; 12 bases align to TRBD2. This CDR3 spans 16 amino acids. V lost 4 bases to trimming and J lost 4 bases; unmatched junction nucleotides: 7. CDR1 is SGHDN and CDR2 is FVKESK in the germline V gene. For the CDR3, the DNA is TGTGCCAGCAGCCCGCTAGCGGGAGGGCTGGGAGAGACCCAGTACTTC. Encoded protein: CASSPLAGGLGETQYF.

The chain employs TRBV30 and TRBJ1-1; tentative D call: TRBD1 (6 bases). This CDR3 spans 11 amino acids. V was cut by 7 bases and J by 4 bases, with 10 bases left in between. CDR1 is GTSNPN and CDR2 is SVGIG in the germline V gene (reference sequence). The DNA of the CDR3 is TGTGCCTCAGGGGTGAGCACTGAAGCTTTCTTT. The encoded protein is CASGVSTEAFF.

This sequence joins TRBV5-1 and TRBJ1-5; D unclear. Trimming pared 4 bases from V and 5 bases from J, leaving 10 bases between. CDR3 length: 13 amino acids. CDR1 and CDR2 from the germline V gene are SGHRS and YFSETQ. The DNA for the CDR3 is TGCGCCAGCAGCCCTTCGGTAGATCAGCCCCAGCATTTT. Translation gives CASSPSVDQPQHF.

CDR3 DNA: TGTGCCAGCAGCCAGACAGGGGTACGGACAGATACGCAGTATTTT. This sequence encodes CASSQTGVRTDTQYF. The V call is TRBV9, the J call TRBJ2-3; the match to TRBD1 covers 8 bases. The V and J ends lost 4 bases and 3 bases, in that order; junction bases with no gene match: 7. The CDR3 length is 15 residues. The germline gives CDR1 SGDLS, CDR2 YYNGEE.

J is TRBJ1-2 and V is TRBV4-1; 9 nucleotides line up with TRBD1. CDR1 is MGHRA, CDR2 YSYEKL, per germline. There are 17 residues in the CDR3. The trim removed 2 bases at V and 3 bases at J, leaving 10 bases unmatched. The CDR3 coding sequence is TGCGCCAGCAGCCAAACACGACCGGGACAGGGATACTATGGCTACACCTTC. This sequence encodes CASSQTRPGQGYYGYTF.

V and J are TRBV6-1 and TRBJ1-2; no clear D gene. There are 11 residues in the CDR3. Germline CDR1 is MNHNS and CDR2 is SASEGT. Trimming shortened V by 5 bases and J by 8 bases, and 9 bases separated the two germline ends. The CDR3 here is CASSYPGGYTF. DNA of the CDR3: TGTGCCAGCAGTTACCCGGGCGGCTACACCTTC.

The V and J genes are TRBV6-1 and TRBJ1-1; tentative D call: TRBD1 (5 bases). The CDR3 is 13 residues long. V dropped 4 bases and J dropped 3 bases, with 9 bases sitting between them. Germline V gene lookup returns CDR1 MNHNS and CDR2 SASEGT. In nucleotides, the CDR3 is TGTGCCAGCAGTGCGCAGGGTTACACTGAAGCTTTCTTT. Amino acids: CASSAQGYTEAFF.

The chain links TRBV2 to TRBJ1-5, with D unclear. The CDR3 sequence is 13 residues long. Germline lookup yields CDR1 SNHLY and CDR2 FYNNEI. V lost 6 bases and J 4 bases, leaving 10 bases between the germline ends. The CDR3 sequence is CASREGLNQPQHF. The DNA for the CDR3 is TGTGCCAGCAGAGAGGGCTTGAATCAGCCCCAGCATTTT.

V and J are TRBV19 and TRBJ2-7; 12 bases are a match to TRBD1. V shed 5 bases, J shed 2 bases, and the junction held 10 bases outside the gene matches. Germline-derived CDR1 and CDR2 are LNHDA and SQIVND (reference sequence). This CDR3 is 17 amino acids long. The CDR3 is CASSVGTGGAAPYEQYF. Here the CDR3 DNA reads TGTGCCAGTAGTGTCGGGACAGGGGGCGCGGCTCCCTACGAGCAGTACTTC.

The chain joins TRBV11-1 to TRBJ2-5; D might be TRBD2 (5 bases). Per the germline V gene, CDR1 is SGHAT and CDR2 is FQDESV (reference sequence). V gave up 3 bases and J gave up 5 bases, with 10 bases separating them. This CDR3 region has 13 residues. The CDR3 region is CASSFAGEETQYF. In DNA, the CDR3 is TGTGCCAGCAGCTTCGCCGGGGAGGAGACCCAGTACTTC.

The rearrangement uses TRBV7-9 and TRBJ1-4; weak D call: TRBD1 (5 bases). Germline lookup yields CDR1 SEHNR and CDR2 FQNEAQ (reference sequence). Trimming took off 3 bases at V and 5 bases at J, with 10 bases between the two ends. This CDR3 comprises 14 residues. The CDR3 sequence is CASSFGTLNEKLFF. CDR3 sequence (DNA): TGTGCCAGCAGCTTTGGGACTTTAAATGAAAAACTGTTTTTT.

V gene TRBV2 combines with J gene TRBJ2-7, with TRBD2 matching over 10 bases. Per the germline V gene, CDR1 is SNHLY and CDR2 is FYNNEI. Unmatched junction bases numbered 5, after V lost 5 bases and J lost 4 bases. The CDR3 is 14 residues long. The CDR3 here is CASSSPSGSYEQYF. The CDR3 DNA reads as TGTGCCAGCAGTTCCCCTAGCGGGAGTTACGAGCAGTACTTC.

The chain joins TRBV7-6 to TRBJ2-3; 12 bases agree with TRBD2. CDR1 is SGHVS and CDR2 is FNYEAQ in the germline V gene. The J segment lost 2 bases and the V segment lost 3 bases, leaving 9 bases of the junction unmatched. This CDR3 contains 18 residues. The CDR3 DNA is TGTGCCAGCAGCTTTGGGACTAGCGGGTCCTGGGACACAGATACGCAGTATTTT. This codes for CASSFGTSGSWDTDTQYF.

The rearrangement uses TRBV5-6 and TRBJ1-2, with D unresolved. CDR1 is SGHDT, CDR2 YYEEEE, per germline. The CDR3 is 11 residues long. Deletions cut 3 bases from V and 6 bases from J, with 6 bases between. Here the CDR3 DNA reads TGTGCCAGCAGCTCTTCGCATGGCTACACCTTC. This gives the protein CASSSSHGYTF.

Here the CDR3 reads CAISESDRGATEAFF. The DNA of the CDR3 is TGTGCCATCAGTGAGTCGGACAGGGGAGCAACTGAAGCTTTCTTT. The gene calls are TRBV10-3 and TRBJ1-1; TRBD1 matches at 9 bases. This CDR3 is 15 amino acids long. Germline V gene data show CDR1 as ENHRY and CDR2 as SYGVKD. J was trimmed by 5 bases and V by 0 bases; bases with no gene match: 4.

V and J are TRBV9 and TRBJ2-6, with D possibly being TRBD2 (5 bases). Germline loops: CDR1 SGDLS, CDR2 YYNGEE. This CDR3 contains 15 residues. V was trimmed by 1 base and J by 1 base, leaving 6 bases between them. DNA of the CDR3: TGTGCCAGCAGCGTAAGAGGGTCTGGGGCCAACGTCCTGACTTTC. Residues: CASSVRGSGANVLTF.

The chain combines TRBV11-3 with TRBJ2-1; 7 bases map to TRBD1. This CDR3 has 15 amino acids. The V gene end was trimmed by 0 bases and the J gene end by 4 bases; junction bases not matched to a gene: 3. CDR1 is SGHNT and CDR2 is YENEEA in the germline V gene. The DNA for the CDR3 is TGTGCCAGCAGCTTAGAACAGGGGAGTTACAATGAGCAGTTCTTC. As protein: CASSLEQGSYNEQFF.

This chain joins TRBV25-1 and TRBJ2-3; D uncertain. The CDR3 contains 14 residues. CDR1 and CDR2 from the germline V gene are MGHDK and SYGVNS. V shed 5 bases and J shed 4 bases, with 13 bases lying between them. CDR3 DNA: TGTGCCAGCAGTAGTTCCGGTCGGCCAGATACGCAGTATTTT. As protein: CASSSSGRPDTQYF.

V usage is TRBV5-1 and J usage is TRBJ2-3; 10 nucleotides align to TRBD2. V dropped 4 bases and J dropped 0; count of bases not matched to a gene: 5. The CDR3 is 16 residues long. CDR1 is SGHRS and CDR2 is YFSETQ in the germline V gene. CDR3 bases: TGCGCCAGCAGCGCCATAGCGGGAGGAAGCACAGATACGCAGTATTTT. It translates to CASSAIAGGSTDTQYF.

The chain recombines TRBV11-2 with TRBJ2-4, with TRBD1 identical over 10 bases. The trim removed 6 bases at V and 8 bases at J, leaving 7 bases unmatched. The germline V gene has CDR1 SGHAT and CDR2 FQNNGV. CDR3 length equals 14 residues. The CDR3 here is CASSRQGAIDIQYF. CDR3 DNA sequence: TGTGCCAGCAGTCGACAGGGGGCGATCGACATTCAGTACTTC. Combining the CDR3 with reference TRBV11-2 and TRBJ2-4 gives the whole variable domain EAGVAQSPRYKIIEKRQSVAFWCNPISGHATLYWYQQILGQGPKLLIQFQNNGVVDDSQLPKDRFSAERLKGVDSTLKIQPAKLEDSAVYLCASSRQGAIDIQYFGAGTRLSVL.

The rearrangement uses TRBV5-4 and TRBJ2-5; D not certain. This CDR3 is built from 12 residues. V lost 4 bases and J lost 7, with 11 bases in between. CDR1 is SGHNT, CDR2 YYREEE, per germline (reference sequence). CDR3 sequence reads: CASSLGVGTQYF. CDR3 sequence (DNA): TGTGCCAGCAGCCTTGGAGTGGGGACCCAGTACTTC.

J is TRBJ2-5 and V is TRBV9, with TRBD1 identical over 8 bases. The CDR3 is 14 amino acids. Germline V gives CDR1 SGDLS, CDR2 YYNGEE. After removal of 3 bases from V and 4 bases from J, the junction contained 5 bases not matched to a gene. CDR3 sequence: CASSATGATETQYF. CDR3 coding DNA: TGTGCCAGCAGCGCGACAGGGGCCACAGAGACCCAGTACTTC.

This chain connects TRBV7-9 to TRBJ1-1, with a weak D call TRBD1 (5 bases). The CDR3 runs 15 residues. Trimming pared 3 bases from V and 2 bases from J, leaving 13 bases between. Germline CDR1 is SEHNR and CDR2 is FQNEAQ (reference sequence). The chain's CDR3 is CASSFQGGLNTEAFF. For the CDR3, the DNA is TGTGCCAGCAGCTTTCAGGGTGGACTAAACACTGAAGCTTTCTTT.

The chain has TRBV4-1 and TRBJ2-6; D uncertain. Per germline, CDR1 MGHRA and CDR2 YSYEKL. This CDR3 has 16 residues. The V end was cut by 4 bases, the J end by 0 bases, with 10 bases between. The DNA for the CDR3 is TGCGCCAGCAGCCGTGCTCGAATCTCTGGGGCCAACGTCCTGACTTTC. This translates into CASSRARISGANVLTF.

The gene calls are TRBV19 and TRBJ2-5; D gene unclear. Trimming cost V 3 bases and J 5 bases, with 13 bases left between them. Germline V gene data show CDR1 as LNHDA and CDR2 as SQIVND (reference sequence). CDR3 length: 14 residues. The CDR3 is CASSIDHTGETQYF. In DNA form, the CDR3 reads TGTGCCAGTAGTATCGACCACACCGGGGAGACCCAGTACTTC.